This T cell receptor (beta chain) was observed in a study of graft-versus-host responses after intestinal transplantation (dated by TCRdb to 2020 to 2022). Background for the entire study: Recipients received multivisceral, liver-intestinal, or isolated intestinal transplants. All recipients received anti-thymocyte globulin induction followed by maintenance tacrolimus and steroids for around three years. Bulk TCR-beta CDR3 sequencing was used to track graft-versus-host and host-versus-graft alloreactive T cell clones in the graft, circulation and bone marrow after intestinal transplantation. Alloreactive clones were identified by sequencing pre-transplant mixed lymphocyte reaction products and comparing them with unstimulated pre-transplant donor and recipient T cells. Of the roughly 23 intestinal transplant recipients enrolled in the cohort, one of whom was a retransplant, a few patients without pretransplant specimens were excluded. A peak of at least 4% donor T cells among recipient peripheral blood mononuclear cells was the definition used for donor T cell macrochimerism. Rather than being sequenced by the commercial service, samples from a few later patients were sequenced in-house on an Illumina MiSeq and processed with MiXCR. Summary of the overall study and its limitations: GvH clones were detected in recipient bone marrow, and some appeared earlier in ileal mucosa or blood, consistent with an intestinal mucosal origin. Conclusions were limited by the relatively low number and heterogeneity of intestinal transplant patients. In patients with donor T cell macrochimerism, the allografts had high GvH to HvG T cell clonal ratios. Early after transplant, peak levels of circulating GvH clones were found to be associated with declines in HvG clones.

What the time point label conveys for this sample: cells obtained before transplantation from donor or recipient. CD3+CD4+ and CD3+CD8+ populations were FACS-sorted from unstimulated pre-transplant donor and recipient cells taken from spleen or lymph nodes. With respect to this clone: Its target antigen remains unknown. One base away there is no much larger clone; base qualities are not given.

Library prep was done by the immunoSEQ multiplex PCR assay. For most patients, genomic DNA was isolated using the Qiagen DNeasy Blood and Tissue Kit and was shipped frozen to Adaptive Biotechnologies for TCR sequencing. High-throughput TCR-beta CDR3 sequencing of genomic DNA from most patients was performed by Adaptive Biotechnologies. Processing in the source paper ran as follows. Adaptive's ImmunoSEQ software was the source of the TCR sequencing data for 18 patients, while three other patients were processed with MiXCR and VDJtools. To correct CD4 versus CD8 sorting errors, any sequence found in both subsets at a frequency ratio below 5:1 was removed. CDR3 nucleotide sequences shared between donor and recipient were removed because their origin could not be assigned. To count as alloreactive, a clone needed at least 2-fold expansion over unstimulated cells and a minimum CFSE-low frequency of 0.002% (template counts) or 0.001% (read counts). A clone was considered mappable if detected in the sequenced pre-transplant spleen, lymph node, or MLR CFSE-low populations of the donor or recipient. The cumulative frequency of alloreactive clones was calculated as a percentage of all sequences, weighted by copy number. The immuneACCESS repertoire file appears here via TCRdb, limited to in-frame rearrangements. These files lack a portion of the clones; in checked studies, under half of the deficit traces to unresolved V genes, and the cause of the others is not known. Clone size and the V and J calls come from that table; the DNA yielded D and trimming. Counted in this sample were under 85,000 clones; roughly 88% of them appeared once. Of the sample, approximately 1.3% is held by the ten largest clones.

Taken from the germline V gene, the CDR1 and CDR2 loops are MNHNS and SASEGT. V is cut by 4 bases and J by 3 bases, and the space between the germline ends is 12 bases. The CDR3 runs 14 amino acids, cysteine and phenylalanine included. Kept here is only the CDR3 DNA, which spans 42 bases and is read in frame from base 1. This specimen consisted of unstimulated CD8+ T cells sorted from spleen or lymph node cells, obtained before intestinal transplant. The TCR was taken from a human donor who received an intestinal transplant. Here the chain combines TRBV6-1 and TRBJ2-5; matching of 5 bases hints at TRBD1 as the D gene. The DNA sequence reads TGTGCCAGCAGTGGGTGGGGCACTGAAGAGACCCAGTACTTC. This encodes CASSGWGTEETQYF.